The rows below give T cell receptor beta chains drawn from one sample of a study of response to subunit inactivated influenza vaccine. TCRdb used MiXCR to reprocess the RT-PCR reads, holding one entry per CDR3 protein. The data hold 450,000 to 600,000 distinct CDR3 sequences, with 16% observed a single time. Sequencing used CD4+ T cells sorted from PBMCs, obtained around 2 years after vaccination. The receptors shown here come from a man aged 50-75 years who received an inactivated influenza vaccine. The CDR3 runs from the conserved cysteine through the conserved F or W. The order of the fields is V gene, J gene, D gene, CDR3 protein. The D gene is left open where the match is weak.

TRBV7-2,TRBJ1-6,TRBD1,CASSARTGTLHF
TRBV25-1,TRBJ1-1,NA,CASSESPRTEAFF
TRBV6-1,TRBJ2-1,TRBD2,CASTPFGGDRNEQFF
TRBV4-3,TRBJ2-3,TRBD1,CASSQDNRGLDTQYF
TRBV11-2,TRBJ1-1,TRBD1,CASSLGGQGFMNTEAFF
TRBV4-2,TRBJ2-3,TRBD1,CASSRDRGTSTDTQYF
TRBV4-2,TRBJ2-3,TRBD2,CASSQVAGGHRDTQYF
TRBV9,TRBJ2-3,TRBD2,CASSPRMTSGSGDTQYF
TRBV9,TRBJ2-3,TRBD2,CASSVGTSGHTDTQYF
TRBV20-1,TRBJ1-5,TRBD1,CSARPHGGTDNQPQHF
TRBV9,TRBJ1-1,TRBD1,CASSVGQGVNTEAFF
TRBV5-1,TRBJ2-5,TRBD2,CASSSGASGGETQYF
TRBV3-1,TRBJ2-1,TRBD2,CASSQVLAGGGEQFF
TRBV9,TRBJ1-1,NA,CASSVGRVNTEAFF
TRBV7-2,TRBJ2-7,TRBD2,CASSTSGLAGPYEQYF
TRBV29-1,TRBJ2-4,TRBD1,CSAAAGQGRGGIQYF
TRBV20-1,TRBJ2-3,NA,CSARDTRRSDTQYF
TRBV12-3/TRBV12-4,TRBJ2-5,NA,CASSLVTSGETQYF
TRBV7-8,TRBJ2-3,NA,CASSFDRDTQYF
TRBV28,TRBJ2-2,NA,CASTLRAAANTGELFF
TRBV2,TRBJ1-1,TRBD1,CASSESGQPNTEAFF
TRBV5-1,TRBJ2-3,NA,CASSLAGASDTQYF
TRBV20-1,TRBJ2-1,TRBD2,CSAGLAGPNNEQFF
TRBV29-1,TRBJ1-4,NA,CSVSALHNEKLFF
TRBV27,TRBJ2-2,NA,CASSLSKVTGELFF
TRBV29-1,TRBJ1-5,TRBD1,CSVEGQVNQPQHF
TRBV9,TRBJ1-2,NA,CASSVEGRNGYTF
TRBV6-1,TRBJ2-1,NA,CASSELGSVDEQFF
TRBV11-2,TRBJ2-7,TRBD1,CASSLAQGAGEQYF
TRBV15,TRBJ2-2,NA,CATSRDFGTTGELFF
TRBV25-1,TRBJ2-1,TRBD1,CASSRQGTGGFNEQFF
TRBV7-9,TRBJ1-3,NA,CASSLGGSVGNTIYF
TRBV20-1,TRBJ2-5,TRBD2,CSAHSPSGGELTQYF
TRBV28,TRBJ1-2,NA,CASSNARYGYTF
TRBV12-3/TRBV12-4,TRBJ1-1,NA,CASRDGLNTEAFF
TRBV20-1,TRBJ2-3,NA,CSATPARQGLTDTQYF
TRBV10-3,TRBJ2-7,NA,CAISDRSTNEQYF
TRBV27,TRBJ2-3,TRBD2,CASRVSGVGADTQYF